Described below is a single T cell receptor beta chain sequence and its context. The antigen remains undetermined. CDR1 is SNHLY, CDR2 FYNNEI, per germline. This CDR3 contains 15 residues. V gave up 4 bases and J gave up 3 bases, with 16 bases separating them. This sample stems from a study of CD4 T cells in relation to SARS-CoV-2 and coronaviruses. Measured with immunoSEQ multiplex PCR; TCRdb has only the in-frame clones, and not every one. Of about 36,000 clones listed, approximately 80% are singletons. The source is an adult with COVID-19. The chain combines TRBV2 with TRBJ2-7; D may be TRBD2 (5 bases). The sample comprised naive CD4+ T cells from PBMCs, cultured in vitro. Subset given: naive CD4+ T cells isolated by negative enrichment. The CDR3 reads CASSGGSESHYEQYF. The CDR3 DNA reads TGTGCCAGCAGTGGGGGTAGCGAATCACACTACGAGCAGTACTTC.